These 23 T cell receptor beta chains share one sample of origin, sequenced in a study of shared clonotypes between healthy human individuals (dated by TCRdb to the early 2020s). Preparation of the library involved the immunoSEQ multiplex PCR assay. Here the immuneACCESS table is served through TCRdb, limited to in-frame sequences with V and J called. Missing clones are a known gap in these copies; in checked studies unresolved V genes cover under half, and the rest lacks a known reason. In all, the sample holds around 510,000 clones, and 95% to 96% of those were seen once. The top ten clones comprise about 0.06% of the sample. Sequencing was carried out using naive CD4+ T cells sorted from blood. The cell subset or site label for this specimen denotes: CD45RA+ positively selected. These receptors all stem from a woman in her thirties in good health.

J is TRBJ1-5 and V is TRBV19; D perhaps matches TRBD1 (5 bases). Trimming removed 9 bases from V and 4 bases from J, with 13 bases in between. The V gene's germline CDR1 is LNHDA and CDR2 SQIVND (reference sequence). The CDR3 consists of 13 residues. Here the CDR3 reads CASTGTHNQPQHF. The CDR3 region has the DNA TGTGCCAGCACCGGGACTCATAATCAGCCCCAGCATTTT.

J is TRBJ2-7 and V is TRBV20-1, with D perhaps TRBD1 or TRBD2 (5 bases each). Trimming removed 6 bases at V and 12 bases at J, with 18 bases between. The CDR3 extends over 11 amino acids. The germline V gene encodes CDR1 DFQATT and CDR2 SNEGSKA (reference sequence). The CDR3 DNA follows: TGCAGTGCCAGGGACCCCCCGGAGTCGTACTTC. Encoded protein: CSARDPPESYF.

With regard to this clone: Other nucleotide sequences from this sample produce the same CDR3. The chain couples TRBV15 to TRBJ2-6; D is uncertain. This CDR3 comprises 15 residues. Germline CDR1 and CDR2: LNHNV and YYDKDF (reference sequence). The V gene lost 1 base and the J gene lost 1 base, with 5 bases spanning the gap. The CDR3 DNA reads as TGTGCCACCAGCAGAGGGGGATCTGGGGCCAACGTCCTGACTTTC. Encoded protein: CATSRGGSGANVLTF.

This clone showed up just once. The V and J genes are TRBV6-6 and TRBJ2-1; 7 nucleotides line up with TRBD2. This CDR3 comprises 14 residues. Per germline, CDR1 MNHNY and CDR2 SVGAGI (reference sequence). V was clipped by 7 bases and J by 6 bases; unmatched bases: 9. The CDR3 loop is CASKVGTKFNEQFF. CDR3 DNA sequence: TGTGCCAGCAAAGTGGGGACTAAGTTCAATGAGCAGTTCTTC.

This clone was picked up a small number of times. V gene TRBV2 combines with J gene TRBJ1-4; tentative D call: TRBD1 (6 bases). Looked up from germline, CDR1 is SNHLY and CDR2 is FYNNEI. V was shortened by 7 bases and J by 8 bases, with 14 bases between the two germline ends. The CDR3 has 13 residues. DNA for the CDR3: TGTGCCAGCACCCCAGACAGGCGCGAAAAACTGTTTTTT. The encoded protein is CASTPDRREKLFF.

The chain is built from TRBV28 and TRBJ2-5; D not resolved. With the DNA end fitting TRBJ2-7 better, the J assignment may be wrong. The CDR3 loop spans 11 amino acids. Germline assignment: CDR1 MDHEN and CDR2 SYDVKM. CDR3 nucleotides: TGTGCCAGCAGCGGTCACTACGAGCAGTACTTC. It is translated as CASSGHYEQYF.

The rearrangement uses TRBV29-1 and TRBJ1-2; weak D call: TRBD1 (5 bases). The CDR3 totals 12 residues. The ends were cut back, 3 bases at V and 4 bases at J, with 9 bases in the middle. Germline V CDR1 and CDR2: SQVTM, ANQGSEA. The CDR3: CSVDPRAYGYTF. The CDR3 DNA reads TGCAGCGTTGATCCCAGGGCCTATGGCTACACCTTC.

The chain employs TRBV15 and TRBJ2-5; the D is unclear. The V gene's germline CDR1 is LNHNV and CDR2 YYDKDF (reference sequence). V was cut by 1 base and J by 0 bases, with 6 bases left in between. This CDR3 region has 14 residues. Here the CDR3 reads CATSRGANQETQYF. The CDR3 region has the DNA TGTGCCACCAGCAGAGGGGCTAACCAAGAGACCCAGTACTTC.

The rearrangement uses TRBV9 and TRBJ2-1, with 8 bases lining up with TRBD2. The germline V gene encodes CDR1 SGDLS and CDR2 YYNGEE. J lost 9 bases, V lost 0 bases, and 11 bases had no gene match. The length of the CDR3 is 16 residues. CDR3 nucleotide sequence: TGTGCCAGCAGCGTAGCGGGAGGGCCGAGGTGGAGTGAGCAGTTCTTC. It yields the protein CASSVAGGPRWSEQFF.

In regard to this clone: Other DNA sequences in this specimen translate into the identical CDR3. This chain connects TRBV18 to TRBJ2-5, with unresolved D. V lost 3 bases and J lost 4, with 3 bases in between. CDR1 and CDR2 from the germline V gene are KGHSH and LQKENI. This CDR3 comprises 11 residues. The CDR3 region is CASSPGETQYF. The CDR3 nucleotides read TGTGCCAGCTCACCCGGAGAGACCCAGTACTTC.

The V and J genes are TRBV28 and TRBJ1-2; 9 positions match TRBD1. Germline assignment: CDR1 MDHEN and CDR2 SYDVKM. Losses at the gene ends were 2 bases for V and 7 bases for J; bases not matched to a gene: 14. This CDR3 comprises 17 residues. Here the CDR3 reads CASSLPWTGESSVGYTF. DNA of the CDR3: TGTGCCAGCAGTTTACCCTGGACAGGGGAGAGTTCTGTTGGCTACACCTTC.

This clone was detected once. A read error is likely, as this CDR3 ends without the conserved phenylalanine or tryptophan. It is unclear where the CDR3 begins or ends on the DNA, so no DNA is shown, and the CDR3 is as TCRdb lists it. This rearrangement joins TRBV5-1 to TRBJ1-4. The CDR3 is 8 residues long, ends included. The germline V gene has CDR1 SGHRS and CDR2 YFSETQ. CDR3 sequence reads: CASSSEGD.

The rearrangement links TRBV4-1 to TRBJ1-2; the match to TRBD1 covers 10 bases. Germline CDR1 and CDR2: MGHRA and YSYEKL. The CDR3 totals 14 residues. Trimming at V came to 4 bases and at J to 8 bases, leaving 7 bases not matched to a gene. This chain's CDR3 is CASSRTGTGVGYTF. In nucleotides, the CDR3 is TGCGCCAGCAGCCGAACCGGGACAGGGGTCGGCTACACCTTC.

The rearrangement joins TRBV5-1 to TRBJ2-3; TRBD1 is a possible D gene (6 bases). The germline V gene encodes CDR1 SGHRS and CDR2 YFSETQ. V gave up 4 bases and J gave up 5 bases, with 14 bases separating them. This CDR3 contains 14 residues. CDR3 protein: CASSVIQGLDTQYF. The CDR3 DNA reads TGCGCCAGCAGCGTCATACAGGGTTTAGATACGCAGTATTTT.

The chain joins TRBV9 to TRBJ2-2; 9 bases match TRBD2. Germline V gene data show CDR1 as SGDLS and CDR2 as YYNGEE. Trimming at V came to 3 bases and at J to 7 bases, leaving 7 bases not matched to a gene. CDR3 length: 15 amino acids. As DNA, the CDR3 is TGTGCCAGCAGCGCGACTAGCGGATCGAGCGGGGAGCTGTTTTTT. This codes for CASSATSGSSGELFF. Full variable domain (remainder filled in from reference TRBV9 and TRBJ2-2): DSGVTQTPKHLITATGQRVTLRCSPRSGDLSVYWYQQSLDQGLQFLIQYYNGEERAKGNILERFSAQQFPDLHSELNLSSLELGDSALYFCASSATSGSSGELFFGEGSRLTVL.

V is TRBV10-2 and J is TRBJ1-5, with TRBD1 identical over 7 bases. Germline V gene data show CDR1 as WSHSY and CDR2 as SAAADI. The V segment lost 6 bases and the J segment 5 bases; nucleotides outside the gene matches: 13. This CDR3 comprises 16 residues. CDR3: CASRDEFRGFHQPQHF. DNA for the CDR3: TGCGCCAGCAGAGACGAATTCAGGGGGTTCCATCAGCCCCAGCATTTT.

V usage is TRBV7-9 and J usage is TRBJ1-3; possible D gene TRBD1, 5 bases. V lost 5 bases and J 3 bases, leaving 14 bases between the germline ends. The CDR3 is 15 amino acids. The germline gives CDR1 SEHNR, CDR2 FQNEAQ (reference sequence). CDR3 region: CASSRDSLGGNTIYF. In DNA, the CDR3 is TGTGCCAGCAGCCGAGACAGTTTAGGTGGAAACACCATATATTTT.

This clone is a singleton in its sample. The chain uses TRBV2 and TRBJ2-5; D is uncertain. The ends were cut back, 5 bases at V and 4 bases at J, with 5 bases in the middle. This CDR3 has 11 residues. Germline V gene lookup returns CDR1 SNHLY and CDR2 FYNNEI. CDR3 loop: CASSMGETQYF. CDR3 in DNA: TGTGCCAGCAGTATGGGAGAGACCCAGTACTTC.

V usage is TRBV7-9 and J usage is TRBJ2-2, with unresolved D. The CDR3 runs to 11 residues. Looked up from germline, CDR1 is SEHNR and CDR2 is FQNEAQ (reference sequence). Deletions cut 5 bases from V and 9 bases from J, with 7 bases between. The CDR3 is CASSLNRELFF. Here the CDR3 DNA reads TGTGCCAGCAGCCTCAACCGGGAGCTGTTTTTT.

V usage is TRBV27 and J usage is TRBJ1-1; weak D call: TRBD1 (5 bases). The germline CDR1 and CDR2 sequences are MNHEY and SMNVEV (reference sequence). The CDR3 is 14 amino acids. With 4 bases removed from V and 1 base from J, the gap between germline ends came to 10 bases. This CDR3 reads CASSSGQTNTEAFF. In DNA form, the CDR3 reads TGTGCCAGCAGTTCAGGACAAACGAACACTGAAGCTTTCTTT.

This chain links TRBV5-1 with TRBJ2-5; 14 nucleotides align to TRBD2. Germline-derived CDR1 and CDR2 are SGHRS and YFSETQ. The V and J ends lost 4 bases and 5 bases, in that order; junction bases with no gene match: 10. This CDR3 region has 17 residues. The CDR3 loop reads CASSPPGTSGSGETQYF. CDR3 in DNA: TGCGCCAGCAGCCCGCCCGGGACTAGCGGGAGTGGCGAGACCCAGTACTTC.

V is TRBV5-5 and J is TRBJ2-3; D is perhaps TRBD2 (6 bases). V gave up 4 bases and J gave up 0 bases, with 6 bases separating them. The CDR3 sequence is 13 residues long. CDR1 is SGHKS, CDR2 YYEKEE, per germline (reference sequence). CDR3 sequence (DNA): TGTGCCAGCAGCGGGGGGAGCACAGATACGCAGTATTTT. This encodes CASSGGSTDTQYF.

This chain joins TRBV18 and TRBJ1-4, with TRBD1 matching 7 bases. Germline CDR1 is KGHSH and CDR2 is LQKENI. The V segment lost 3 bases and the J segment 8 bases; nucleotides outside the gene matches: 3. CDR3 length: 13 residues. CDR3 DNA sequence: TGTGCCAGCTCACCTCGGGACAGCGAAAAACTGTTTTTT. Translated: CASSPRDSEKLFF.